One sample yielded the 4 T cell receptor beta chains listed below, sequenced in a study of blood T cell repertoires in COVID-19. Libraries were prepared by immunoSEQ multiplex PCR; TCRdb keeps only in-frame clonotypes and omits some of them. The data contain roughly 200,000 clones, about four fifths of them seen just once; the ten biggest clones take up around 7.9%. Source material: peripheral blood. The receptors stem from a man aged 35-49 years with active or convalescent COVID-19.

In its sample, this clone was seen a few times. This rearrangement joins TRBV5-1 to TRBJ1-1; D might be TRBD1 (6 bases). Per germline, CDR1 SGHRS and CDR2 YFSETQ. The CDR3 covers 15 residues. V was cut by 2 bases and J by 1 base, with 12 bases left in between. The CDR3 sequence: CASSFTATGNTEAFF. CDR3 nucleotides: TGCGCCAGCAGCTTTACTGCGACAGGGAACACTGAAGCTTTCTTT.

Written as DNA, the CDR3 is TGTGCCAGCAGTCCCGGGACTAGCACTTACGAGCAGTACTTC. This codes for CASSPGTSTYEQYF. V and J are TRBV6-5 and TRBJ2-7; TRBD2 aligns across 9 bases. The germline CDR1 and CDR2 sequences are MNHEY and SVGAGI. V trimming: 5 bases; J trimming: 4 bases; junction bases outside the gene matches: 6. The CDR3 is 14 amino acids.

This chain connects TRBV21-1 to TRBJ2-5; the table names TRBD1, a call not compared with the DNA. TRBV21-1 is a listed pseudogene. The CDR3 contains 14 residues. The CDR3 bases are TGTGCCAGCAGCAAAGGACAGGGGGCTAAGACCCAGTACTTC. As protein: CASSKGQGAKTQYF.

This clone was picked up one time. The chain has TRBV19 and TRBJ2-1; TRBD2 matches at 12 bases. This CDR3 has 17 residues. The germline gives CDR1 LNHDA, CDR2 SQIVND (reference sequence). With 8 bases clipped from V and 1 base from J, the junction kept 9 bases outside the gene matches. CDR3 coding DNA: TGTGCCAGTCAGGGTCTAGCGGGAGGGCGGTCCTACAATGAGCAGTTCTTC. It codes for CASQGLAGGRSYNEQFF.